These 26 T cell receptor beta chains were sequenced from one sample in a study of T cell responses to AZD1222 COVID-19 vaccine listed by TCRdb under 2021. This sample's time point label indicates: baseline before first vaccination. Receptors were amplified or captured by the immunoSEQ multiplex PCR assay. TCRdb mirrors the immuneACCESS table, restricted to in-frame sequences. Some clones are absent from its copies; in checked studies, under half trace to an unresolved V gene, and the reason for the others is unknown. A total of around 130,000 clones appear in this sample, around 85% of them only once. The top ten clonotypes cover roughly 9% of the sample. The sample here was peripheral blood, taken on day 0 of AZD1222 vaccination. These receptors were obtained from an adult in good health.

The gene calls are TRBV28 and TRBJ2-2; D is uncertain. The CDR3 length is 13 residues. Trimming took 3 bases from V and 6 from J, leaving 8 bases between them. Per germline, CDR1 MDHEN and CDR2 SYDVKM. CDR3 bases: TGTGCCAGCAGTTTTGATCGATCCGGGGAGCTGTTTTTT. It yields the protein CASSFDRSGELFF.

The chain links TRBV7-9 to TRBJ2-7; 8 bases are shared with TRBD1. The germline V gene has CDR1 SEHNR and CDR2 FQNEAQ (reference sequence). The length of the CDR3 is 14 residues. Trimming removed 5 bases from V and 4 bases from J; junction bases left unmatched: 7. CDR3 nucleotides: TGTGCCAGCAGCACGCCGGACAGGGTTTACGAGCAGTACTTC. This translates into CASSTPDRVYEQYF.

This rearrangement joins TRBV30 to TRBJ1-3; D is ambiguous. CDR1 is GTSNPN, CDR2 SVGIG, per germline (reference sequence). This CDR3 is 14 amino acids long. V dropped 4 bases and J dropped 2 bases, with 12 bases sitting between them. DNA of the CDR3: TGTGCCTGGACCGGACTGATGACTGGAAACACCATATATTTT. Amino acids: CAWTGLMTGNTIYF.

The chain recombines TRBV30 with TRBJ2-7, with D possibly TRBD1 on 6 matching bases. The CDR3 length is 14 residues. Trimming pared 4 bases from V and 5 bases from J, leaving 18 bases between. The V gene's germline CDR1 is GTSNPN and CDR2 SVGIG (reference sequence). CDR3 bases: TGTGCCTGGATCCGGCCAGGGGCTACCCACGAGCAGTACTTC. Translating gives CAWIRPGATHEQYF.

DNA of the CDR3: TGTGCCAGCAGTGCCCCGACTAGCTATAGCTCCTACAATGAGCAGTTCTTC. Its protein product is CASSAPTSYSSYNEQFF. The chain uses TRBV6-2 or TRBV6-3 and TRBJ2-1, with 7 bases aligning to TRBD2. The V gene end was trimmed by 5 bases and the J gene end by 0 bases; junction bases not matched to a gene: 10. The length of the CDR3 is 17 residues. Germline V gives CDR1 MNHEY, CDR2 SVGEGT.

CDR3 protein: CASSPSVSSYEQYF. The CDR3 DNA sequence: TGTGCCAGCAGCCCCAGCGTCAGCTCCTACGAGCAGTACTTC. J is TRBJ2-7 and V is TRBV2; no reliable D call. The V gene's germline CDR1 is SNHLY and CDR2 FYNNEI. This CDR3 region has 14 residues. The V end was cut by 6 bases, the J end by 0 bases, with 12 bases between.

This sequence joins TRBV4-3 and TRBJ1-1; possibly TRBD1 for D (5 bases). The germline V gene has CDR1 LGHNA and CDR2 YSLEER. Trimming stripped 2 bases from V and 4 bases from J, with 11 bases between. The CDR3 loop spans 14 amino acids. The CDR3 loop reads CASSQQERGTEAFF. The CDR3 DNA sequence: TGCGCCAGCAGCCAACAGGAGAGGGGCACTGAAGCTTTCTTT.

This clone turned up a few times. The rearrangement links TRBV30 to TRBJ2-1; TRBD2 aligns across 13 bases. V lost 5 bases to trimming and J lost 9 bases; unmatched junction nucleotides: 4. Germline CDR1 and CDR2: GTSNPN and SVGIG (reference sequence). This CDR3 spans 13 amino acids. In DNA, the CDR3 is TGTGCCTGGGGACTAGCGGGAGTGGGTGAGCAGTTCTTC. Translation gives CAWGLAGVGEQFF.

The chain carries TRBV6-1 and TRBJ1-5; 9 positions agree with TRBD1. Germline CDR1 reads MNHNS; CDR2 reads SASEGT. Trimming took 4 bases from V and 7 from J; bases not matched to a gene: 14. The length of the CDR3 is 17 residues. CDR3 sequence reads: CASSGTPGQGFRQPQHF. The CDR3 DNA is TGTGCCAGCAGTGGAACGCCGGGACAGGGATTTCGACAGCCCCAGCATTTT.

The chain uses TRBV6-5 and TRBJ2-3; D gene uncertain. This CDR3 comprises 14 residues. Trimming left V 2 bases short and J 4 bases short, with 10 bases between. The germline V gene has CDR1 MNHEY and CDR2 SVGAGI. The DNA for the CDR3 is TGTGCCAGCAGTTACCCCGGCATGTCAGATACGCAGTATTTT. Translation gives CASSYPGMSDTQYF.

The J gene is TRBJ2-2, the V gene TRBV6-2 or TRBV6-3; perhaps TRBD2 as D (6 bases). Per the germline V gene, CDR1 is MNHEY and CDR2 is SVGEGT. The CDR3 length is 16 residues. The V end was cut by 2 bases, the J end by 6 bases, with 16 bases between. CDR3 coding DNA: TGTGCCAGCAGTTACACGGCGGGAAGTCGAGCCGGGGAGCTGTTTTTT. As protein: CASSYTAGSRAGELFF.

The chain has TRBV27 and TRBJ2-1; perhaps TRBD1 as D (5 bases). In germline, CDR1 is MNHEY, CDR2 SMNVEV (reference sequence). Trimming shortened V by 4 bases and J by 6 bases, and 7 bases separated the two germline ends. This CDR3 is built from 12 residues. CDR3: CASSSRGNEQFF. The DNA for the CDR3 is TGTGCCAGCAGTTCAAGGGGCAATGAGCAGTTCTTC.

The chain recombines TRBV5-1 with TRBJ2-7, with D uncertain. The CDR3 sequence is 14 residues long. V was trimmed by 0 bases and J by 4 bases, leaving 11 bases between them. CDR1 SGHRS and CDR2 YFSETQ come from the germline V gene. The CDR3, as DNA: TGCGCCAGCAGCTTGGCGGCAGGCGAATACGAGCAGTACTTC. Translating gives CASSLAAGEYEQYF.

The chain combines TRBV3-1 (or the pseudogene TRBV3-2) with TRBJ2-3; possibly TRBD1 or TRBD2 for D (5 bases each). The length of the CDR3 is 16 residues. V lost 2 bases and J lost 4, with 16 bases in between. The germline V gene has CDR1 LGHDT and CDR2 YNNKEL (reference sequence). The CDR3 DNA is TGTGCCAGCAGCCAACTAATCCCCGGGACGTCAGATACGCAGTATTTT. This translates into CASSQLIPGTSDTQYF.

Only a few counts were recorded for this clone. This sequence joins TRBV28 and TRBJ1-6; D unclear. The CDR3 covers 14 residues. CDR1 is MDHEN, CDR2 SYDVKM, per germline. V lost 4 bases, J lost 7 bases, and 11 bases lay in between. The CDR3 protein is CASSYGPRNSPLHF. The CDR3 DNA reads TGTGCCAGCAGTTATGGGCCCCGGAATTCACCCCTCCACTTT. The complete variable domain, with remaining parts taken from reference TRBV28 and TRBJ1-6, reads DVKVTQSSRYLVKRTGEKVFLECVQDMDHENMFWYRQDPGLGLRLIYFSYDVKMKEKGDIPEGYSVSREKKERFSLILESASTNQTSMYLCASSYGPRNSPLHFGNGTRLTVT.

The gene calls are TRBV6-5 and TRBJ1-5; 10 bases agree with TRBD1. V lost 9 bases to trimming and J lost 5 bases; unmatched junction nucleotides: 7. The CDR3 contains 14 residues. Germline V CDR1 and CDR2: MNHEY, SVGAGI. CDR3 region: CASFPGQGHQPQHF. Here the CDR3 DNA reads TGTGCCAGTTTTCCGGGACAGGGGCATCAGCCCCAGCATTTT.

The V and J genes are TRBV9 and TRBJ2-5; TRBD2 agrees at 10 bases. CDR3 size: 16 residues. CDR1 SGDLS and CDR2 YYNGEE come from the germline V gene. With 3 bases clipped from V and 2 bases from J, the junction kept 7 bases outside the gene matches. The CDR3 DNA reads TGTGCCAGCAGCGCACGCCCGACTAGCGGGCAAGAGACCCAGTACTTC. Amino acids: CASSARPTSGQETQYF.

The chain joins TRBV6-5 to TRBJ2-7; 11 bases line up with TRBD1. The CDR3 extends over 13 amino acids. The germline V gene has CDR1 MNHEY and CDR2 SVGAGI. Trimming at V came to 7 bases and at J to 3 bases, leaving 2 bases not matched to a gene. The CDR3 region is CASMDRGLYEQYF. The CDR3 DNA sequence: TGTGCCAGCATGGACAGGGGGCTCTACGAGCAGTACTTC.

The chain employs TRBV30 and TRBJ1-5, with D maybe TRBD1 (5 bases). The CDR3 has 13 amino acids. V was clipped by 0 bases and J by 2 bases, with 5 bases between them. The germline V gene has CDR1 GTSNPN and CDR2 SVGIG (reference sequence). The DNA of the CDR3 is TGTGCCTGGAGTGTGGGGCGCAATCAGCCCCAGCATTTT. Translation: CAWSVGRNQPQHF. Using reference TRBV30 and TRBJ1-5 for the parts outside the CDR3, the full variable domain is SQTIHQWPATLVQPVGSPLSLECTVEGTSNPNLYWYRQAAGRGLQLLFYSVGIGQISSEVPQNLSASRPQDRQFILSSKKLLLSDSGFYLCAWSVGRNQPQHFGDGTRLSIL.

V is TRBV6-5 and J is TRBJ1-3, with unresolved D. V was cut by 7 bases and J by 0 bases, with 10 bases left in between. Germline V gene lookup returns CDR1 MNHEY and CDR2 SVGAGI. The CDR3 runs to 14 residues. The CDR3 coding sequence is TGTGCCAGCATCGACGGTTCCTCTGGAAACACCATATATTTT. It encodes CASIDGSSGNTIYF.

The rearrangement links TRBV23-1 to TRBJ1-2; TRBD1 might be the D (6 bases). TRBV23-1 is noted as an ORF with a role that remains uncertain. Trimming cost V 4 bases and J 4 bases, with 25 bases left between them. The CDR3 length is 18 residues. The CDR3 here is CASSPRPHREWGSYGYTF. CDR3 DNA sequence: TGCGCCAGCAGTCCTCGCCCCCACAGGGAATGGGGTAGCTATGGCTACACCTTC.

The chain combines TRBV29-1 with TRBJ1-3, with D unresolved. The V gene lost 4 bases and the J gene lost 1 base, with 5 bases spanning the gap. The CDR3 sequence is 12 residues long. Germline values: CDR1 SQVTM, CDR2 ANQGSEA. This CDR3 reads CSVAGSGNTIYF. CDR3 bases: TGCAGCGTTGCAGGTTCTGGAAACACCATATATTTT.

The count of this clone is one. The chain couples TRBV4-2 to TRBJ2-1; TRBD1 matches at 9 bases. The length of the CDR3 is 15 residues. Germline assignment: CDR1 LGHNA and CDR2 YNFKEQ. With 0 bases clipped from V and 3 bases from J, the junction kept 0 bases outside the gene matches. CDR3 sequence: CASSQEGQGYNEQFF. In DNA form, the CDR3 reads TGTGCCAGCAGCCAAGAGGGACAGGGCTACAATGAGCAGTTCTTC.

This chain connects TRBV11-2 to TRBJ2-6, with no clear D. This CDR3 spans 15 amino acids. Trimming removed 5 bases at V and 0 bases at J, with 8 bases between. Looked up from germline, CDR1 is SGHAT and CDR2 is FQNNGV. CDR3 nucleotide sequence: TGTGCCAGCAGCCTACACACCTCTGGGGCCAACGTCCTGACTTTC. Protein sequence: CASSLHTSGANVLTF.

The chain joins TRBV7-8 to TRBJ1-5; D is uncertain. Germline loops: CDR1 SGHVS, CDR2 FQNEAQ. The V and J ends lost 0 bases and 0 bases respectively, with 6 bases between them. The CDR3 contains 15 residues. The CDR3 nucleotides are TGTGCCAGCAGCTTAGCGGCGGATAGCAATCAGCCCCAGCATTTT. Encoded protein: CASSLAADSNQPQHF.

In DNA, the CDR3 is TGCGCCAGCAGCTTGGAGGGGAAAGAGACCCAGTACTTC. Encoded protein: CASSLEGKETQYF. This chain uses TRBV5-1 with TRBJ2-5; D might be TRBD1 (5 bases). V was pared by 0 bases and J by 3 bases, with 6 bases between. CDR1 and CDR2 from the germline V gene are SGHRS and YFSETQ. There are 13 residues in the CDR3. Full variable domain (outside the CDR3, taken from reference TRBV5-1 and TRBJ2-5): KAGVTQTPRYLIKTRGQQVTLSCSPISGHRSVSWYQQTPGQGLQFLFEYFSETQRNKGNFPGRFSGRQFSNSRSEMNVSTLELGDSALYLCASSLEGKETQYFGPGTRLLVL.